This T cell receptor (beta chain) was identified during a study of early T cells in non-severe SARS-CoV-2 infection. Study as a whole: Alpha and beta chains were unpaired, from unsorted whole-blood bulk RNA. Whole-study findings and limits: VDJdb matching, biased toward anti-spike CD8 responses, missed private and CD4 specificities.

This CDR3 comprises 16 residues. In germline, CDR1 is SGDLS, CDR2 YYNGEE. Trimming removed 5 bases from V and 0 bases from J; junction bases left unmatched: 3. Concerning this clonotype itself: Its antigen is currently unknown.

In the library, individual cDNA molecules carried attached unique molecular identifiers. TCRdb called the 5' RACE reads again in MiXCR, with one record for every CDR3 protein. The data hold some 96,000 distinct CDR3 sequences, with approximately 11% observed a single time. This TCR was sampled from an adult who was a healthcare worker with PCR-confirmed SARS-CoV-2 infection or an uninfected control (not recorded which). This chain connects TRBV9 to TRBJ2-3; 13 bases line up with TRBD2. The starting material was whole blood, obtained at baseline. CDR3 amino acids: CASRRTSGGSTDTQYF. The CDR3 nucleotides read TGTGCCAGCAGGCGGACTAGCGGGGGAAGCACAGATACGCAGTATTTT.